These T cell receptor beta chains were read from a single sample in a study of radiation and T cells in renal cell carcinoma. Clones were read by immunoSEQ multiplex PCR, and TCRdb kept only the in-frame ones, dropping some. The table records 130,000 to 150,000 clones, approximately 86% of them present only once. Sequenced material: blood, taken from a patient whose treatment included radiotherapy and nephrectomy. These receptors were taken from a woman in her forties or fifties with renal cell carcinoma. CDR3s include the opening cysteine and the closing phenylalanine or tryptophan. D genes are given only for firm matches. The size entry is marked missing in some rows and otherwise reads once, few, many or a size class.

>.|.|TRBV13|TRBJ1-2
CASSLVGRESTHGYTF
TGTGCCAGCAGCTTAGTTGGTAGGGAAAGCACCCATGGCTACACCTTC
>.|.|TRBV9|TRBJ2-1
CASSVALETYNEQFF
TGTGCCAGCAGCGTAGCCCTCGAAACCTACAATGAGCAGTTCTTC
>TRBD2|.|TRBV9|TRBJ2-1
CASSVEGSGGSVNEQFF
TGTGCCAGCAGCGTGGAAGGTAGCGGGGGATCGGTCAATGAGCAGTTCTTC
>.|.|TRBV7-2|TRBJ2-5
CASSFPQETQYF
TGTGCCAGCAGCTTTCCCCAAGAGACCCAGTACTTC
>TRBD1|.|TRBV6-6|TRBJ2-4
CASSRPGQGSDIQYF
TGTGCCAGCAGTAGGCCGGGACAGGGATCGGACATTCAGTACTTC
>.|.|TRBV9|TRBJ2-2
CASSGGGRVTGELFF
TGTGCCAGCAGTGGGGGCGGGAGAGTCACCGGGGAGCTGTTTTTT
>TRBD1|.|TRBV7-2|TRBJ1-4
CASSLLPGTGGEKLFF
TGTGCCAGCAGCTTGCTACCCGGGACAGGCGGTGAAAAACTGTTTTTT
>.|.|TRBV5-1|TRBJ2-5
CASSPSMNEETQYF
TGCGCCAGCAGCCCGAGTATGAATGAAGAGACCCAGTACTTC
>.|.|TRBV6-6|TRBJ1-5
CASRLRGSNQPQHF
TGTGCCAGCAGACTCCGGGGAAGCAATCAGCCCCAGCATTTT
>TRBD1|.|TRBV9|TRBJ2-5
CASSVDVQGGETQYF
TGTGCCAGCAGCGTAGATGTACAGGGGGGAGAGACCCAGTACTTC
>.|.|TRBV9|TRBJ2-2
CASSVYHHTGELFF
TGTGCCAGCAGCGTGTACCACCACACCGGGGAGCTGTTTTTT
>.|.|TRBV5-4|TRBJ1-3
CASSLGPLTLNSGNTIYF
TGTGCCAGCAGCTTGGGGCCGCTCACCTTAAACTCTGGAAACACCATATATTTT
>TRBD2|.|TRBV5-1|TRBJ2-7
CASSQGTSGRTNEQYF
TGCGCCAGCAGCCAGGGGACTAGCGGGAGGACAAACGAGCAGTACTTC
>.|.|TRBV7-9|TRBJ2-1
CASSLVLDEQFF
TGTGCCAGCAGCTTAGTATTGGATGAGCAGTTCTTC
>.|few|TRBV4-1|TRBJ1-4
CASSQDEDGANEKLFF
TGCGCCAGCAGCCAAGATGAAGACGGGGCTAATGAAAAACTGTTTTTT
>.|.|TRBV6-5|TRBJ1-4
CASRARGTSNEKLFF
TGTGCCAGCAGGGCTCGAGGGACCTCTAATGAAAAACTGTTTTTT